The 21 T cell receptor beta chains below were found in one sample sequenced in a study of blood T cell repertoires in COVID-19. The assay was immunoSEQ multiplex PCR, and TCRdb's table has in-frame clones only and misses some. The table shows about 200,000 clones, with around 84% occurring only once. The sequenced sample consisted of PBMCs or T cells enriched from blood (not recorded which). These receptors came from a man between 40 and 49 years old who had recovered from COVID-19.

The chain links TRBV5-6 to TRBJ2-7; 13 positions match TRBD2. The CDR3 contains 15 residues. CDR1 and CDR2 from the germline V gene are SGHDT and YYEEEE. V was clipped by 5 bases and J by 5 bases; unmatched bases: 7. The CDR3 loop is CASRAGLAGNDEQYF. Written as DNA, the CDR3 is TGTGCCAGCAGAGCGGGACTAGCGGGAAACGACGAGCAGTACTTC.

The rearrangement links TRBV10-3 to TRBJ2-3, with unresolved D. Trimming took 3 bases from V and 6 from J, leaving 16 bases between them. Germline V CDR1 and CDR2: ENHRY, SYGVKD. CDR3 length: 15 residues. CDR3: CAISDDGSNPDTQYF. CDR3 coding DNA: TGTGCCATCAGTGATGACGGGTCCAACCCCGATACGCAGTATTTT.

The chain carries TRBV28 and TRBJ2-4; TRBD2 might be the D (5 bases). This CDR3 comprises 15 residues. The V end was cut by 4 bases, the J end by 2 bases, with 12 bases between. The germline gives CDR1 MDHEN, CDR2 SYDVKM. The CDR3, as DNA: TGTGCCAGCAGTTATCAGTCGGGGTCCAAAAACATTCAGTACTTC. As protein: CASSYQSGSKNIQYF. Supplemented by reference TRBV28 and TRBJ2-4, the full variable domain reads DVKVTQSSRYLVKRTGEKVFLECVQDMDHENMFWYRQDPGLGLRLIYFSYDVKMKEKGDIPEGYSVSREKKERFSLILESASTNQTSMYLCASSYQSGSKNIQYFGAGTRLSVL.

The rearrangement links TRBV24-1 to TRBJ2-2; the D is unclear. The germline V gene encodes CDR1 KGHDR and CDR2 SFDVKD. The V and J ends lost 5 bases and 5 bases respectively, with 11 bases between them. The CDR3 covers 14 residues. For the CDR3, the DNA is TGTGCCACCAGTGCTGAACTCCCGACCGGGGAGCTGTTTTTT. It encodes CATSAELPTGELFF.

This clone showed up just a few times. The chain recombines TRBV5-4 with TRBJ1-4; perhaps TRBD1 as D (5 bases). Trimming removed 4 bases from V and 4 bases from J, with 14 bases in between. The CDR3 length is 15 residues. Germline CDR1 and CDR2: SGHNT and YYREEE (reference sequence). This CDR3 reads CASSLVGGNNEKLFF. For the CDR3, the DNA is TGTGCCAGCAGCCTGGTCGGGGGGAATAATGAAAAACTGTTTTTT.

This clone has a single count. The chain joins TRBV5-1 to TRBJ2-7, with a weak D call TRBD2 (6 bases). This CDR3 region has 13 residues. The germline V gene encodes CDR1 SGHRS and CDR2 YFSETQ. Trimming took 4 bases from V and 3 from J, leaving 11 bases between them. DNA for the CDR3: TGCGCCAGCAGCGGTAGCGGAGTCTACGAGCAGTACTTC. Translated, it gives CASSGSGVYEQYF.

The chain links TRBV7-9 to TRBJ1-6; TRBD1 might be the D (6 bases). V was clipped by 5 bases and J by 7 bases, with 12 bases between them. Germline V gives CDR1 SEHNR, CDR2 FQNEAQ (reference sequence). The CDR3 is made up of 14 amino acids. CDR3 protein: CASSPTGINSPLHF. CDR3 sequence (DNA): TGTGCCAGCAGCCCCACAGGGATAAATTCACCCCTCCACTTT. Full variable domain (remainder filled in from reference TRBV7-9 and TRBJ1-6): DTGVSQNPRHKITKRGQNVTFRCDPISEHNRLYWYRQTLGQGPEFLTYFQNEAQLEKSRLLSDRFSAERPKGSFSTLEIQRTEQGDSAMYLCASSPTGINSPLHFGNGTRLTVT.

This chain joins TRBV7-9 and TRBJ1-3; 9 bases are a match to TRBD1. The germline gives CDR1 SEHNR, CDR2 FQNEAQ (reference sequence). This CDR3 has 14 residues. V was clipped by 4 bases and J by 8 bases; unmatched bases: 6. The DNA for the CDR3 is TGTGCCAGCAGCTCAAACCGGGACAGGGACACCATATATTTT. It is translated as CASSSNRDRDTIYF.

DNA of the CDR3: TGTGCCAGCGCCCAGACAGGGGGCTGGTACGAGCAGTACTTC. This sequence encodes CASAQTGGWYEQYF. This rearrangement joins TRBV18 to TRBJ2-7, with 10 bases identical to TRBD1. This CDR3 contains 14 residues. V gave up 8 bases and J gave up 4 bases; unmatched junction bases: 8. Looked up from germline, CDR1 is KGHSH and CDR2 is LQKENI.

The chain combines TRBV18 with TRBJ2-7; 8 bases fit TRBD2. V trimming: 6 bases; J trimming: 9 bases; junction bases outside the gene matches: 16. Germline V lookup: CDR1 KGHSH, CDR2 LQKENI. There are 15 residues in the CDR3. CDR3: CASSPSLTAGVAQYF. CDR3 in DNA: TGTGCCAGCTCTCCCTCGTTGACAGCGGGAGTCGCGCAGTACTTC. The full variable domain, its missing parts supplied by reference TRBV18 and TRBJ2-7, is NAGVMQNPRHLVRRRGQEARLRCSPMKGHSHVYWYRQLPEEGLKFMVYLQKENIIDESGMPKERFSAEFPKEGPSILRIQQVVRGDSAAYFCASSPSLTAGVAQYFGPGTRLTVT.

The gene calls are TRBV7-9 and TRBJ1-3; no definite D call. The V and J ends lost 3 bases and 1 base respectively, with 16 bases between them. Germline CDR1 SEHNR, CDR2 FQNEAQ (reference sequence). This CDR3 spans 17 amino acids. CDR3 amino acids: CASSFLSRVPSGNTIYF. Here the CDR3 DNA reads TGTGCCAGCAGCTTTCTGAGCCGGGTCCCTTCTGGAAACACCATATATTTT. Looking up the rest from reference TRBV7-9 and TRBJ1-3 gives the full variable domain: DTGVSQNPRHKITKRGQNVTFRCDPISEHNRLYWYRQTLGQGPEFLTYFQNEAQLEKSRLLSDRFSAERPKGSFSTLEIQRTEQGDSAMYLCASSFLSRVPSGNTIYFGEGSWLTVV.

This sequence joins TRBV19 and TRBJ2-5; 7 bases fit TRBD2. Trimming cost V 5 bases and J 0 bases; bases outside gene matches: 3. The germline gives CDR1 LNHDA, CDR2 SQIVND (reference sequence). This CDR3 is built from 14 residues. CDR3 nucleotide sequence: TGTGCCAGTAGTTTCGGGACTAACCAAGAGACCCAGTACTTC. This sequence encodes CASSFGTNQETQYF.

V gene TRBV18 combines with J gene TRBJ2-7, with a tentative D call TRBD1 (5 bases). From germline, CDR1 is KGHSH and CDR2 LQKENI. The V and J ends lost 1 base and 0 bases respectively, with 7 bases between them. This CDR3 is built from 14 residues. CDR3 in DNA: TGTGCCAGCTCACCACGTCAGGGCTCCTACGAGCAGTACTTC. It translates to CASSPRQGSYEQYF.

The CDR3 sequence is CASTASAGTQETQYF. DNA for the CDR3: TGCGCCAGCACAGCCTCGGCAGGGACACAAGAGACCCAGTACTTC. The chain employs TRBV10-2 and TRBJ2-5; D possibly corresponds to TRBD1 (6 bases). Trimming removed 7 bases from V and 2 bases from J, with 17 bases in between. The length of the CDR3 is 15 residues. Germline V lookup: CDR1 WSHSY, CDR2 SAAADI.

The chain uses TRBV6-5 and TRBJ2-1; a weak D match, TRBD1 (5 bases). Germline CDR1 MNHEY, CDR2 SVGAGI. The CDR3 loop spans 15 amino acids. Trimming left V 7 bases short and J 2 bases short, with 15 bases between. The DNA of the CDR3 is TGTGCCAGCACCCCCCAAGGGGCCACCTACAATGAGCAGTTCTTC. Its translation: CASTPQGATYNEQFF.

CDR3 loop: CASSFGDTQYF. The CDR3 DNA is TGTGCCAGCAGTTTTGGCGATACGCAGTATTTT. V usage is TRBV12-3 or TRBV12-4 and J usage is TRBJ2-3; D call uncertain. The CDR3 has 11 amino acids. V gave up 3 bases and J gave up 6 bases, with 4 bases separating them.

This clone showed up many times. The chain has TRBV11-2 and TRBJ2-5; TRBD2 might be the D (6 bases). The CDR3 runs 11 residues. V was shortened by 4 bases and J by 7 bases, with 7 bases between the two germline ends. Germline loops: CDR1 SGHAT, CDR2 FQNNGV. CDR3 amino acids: CASSYGGTQYF. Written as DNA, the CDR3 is TGTGCCAGCAGCTACGGGGGGACCCAGTACTTC. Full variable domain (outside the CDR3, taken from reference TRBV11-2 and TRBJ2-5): EAGVAQSPRYKIIEKRQSVAFWCNPISGHATLYWYQQILGQGPKLLIQFQNNGVVDDSQLPKDRFSAERLKGVDSTLKIQPAKLEDSAVYLCASSYGGTQYFGPGTRLLVL.

CDR3 amino acids: CASSQSSGAFDNEQFF. Here the CDR3 DNA reads TGCGCCAGCAGTCAATCATCGGGAGCGTTCGACAATGAGCAGTTCTTC. This sequence joins TRBV23-1 and TRBJ2-1, with TRBD2 as a possible D gene (6 bases). TRBV23-1 belongs to the ORF category, with a function that is uncertain. Trimming removed 0 bases at V and 5 bases at J, with 14 bases between. This CDR3 contains 16 residues.

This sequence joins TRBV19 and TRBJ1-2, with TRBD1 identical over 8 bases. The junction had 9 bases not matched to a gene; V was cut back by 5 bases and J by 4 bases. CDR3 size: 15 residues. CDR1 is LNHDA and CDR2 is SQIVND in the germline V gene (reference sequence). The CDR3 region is CASSDRGTSIYGYTF. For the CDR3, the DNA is TGTGCCAGTAGTGACAGGGGAACTAGTATCTATGGCTACACCTTC.

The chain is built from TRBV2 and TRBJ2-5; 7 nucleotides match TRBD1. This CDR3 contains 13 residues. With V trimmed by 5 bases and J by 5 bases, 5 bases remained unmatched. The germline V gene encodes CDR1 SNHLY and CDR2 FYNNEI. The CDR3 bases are TGTGCCAGCAGTCAGGACAGGCAGGAGACCCAGTACTTC. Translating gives CASSQDRQETQYF.

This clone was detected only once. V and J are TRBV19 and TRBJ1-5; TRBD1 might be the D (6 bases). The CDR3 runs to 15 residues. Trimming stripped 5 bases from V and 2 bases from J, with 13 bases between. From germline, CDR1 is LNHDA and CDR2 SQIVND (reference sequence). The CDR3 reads CASSSQTGRNQPQHF. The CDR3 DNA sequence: TGTGCCAGTAGTTCCCAGACAGGTCGCAATCAGCCCCAGCATTTT.